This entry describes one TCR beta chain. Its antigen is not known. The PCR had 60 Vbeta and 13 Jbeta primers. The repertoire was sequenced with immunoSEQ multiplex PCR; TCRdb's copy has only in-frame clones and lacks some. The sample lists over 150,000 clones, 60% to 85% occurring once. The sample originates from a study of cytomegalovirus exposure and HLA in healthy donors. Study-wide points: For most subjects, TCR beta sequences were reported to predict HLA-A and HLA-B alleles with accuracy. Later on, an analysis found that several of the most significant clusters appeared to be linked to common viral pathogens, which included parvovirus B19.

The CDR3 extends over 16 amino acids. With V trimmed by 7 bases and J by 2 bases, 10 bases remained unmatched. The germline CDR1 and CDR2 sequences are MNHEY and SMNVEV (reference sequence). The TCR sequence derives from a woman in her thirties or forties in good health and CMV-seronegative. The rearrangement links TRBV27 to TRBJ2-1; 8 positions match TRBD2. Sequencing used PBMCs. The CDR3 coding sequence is TGTGCCAGCACCACAAGCGGGGGCCTTACCTACAATGAGCAGTTCTTC. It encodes CASTTSGGLTYNEQFF.